This T cell receptor (beta chain) was recovered during a study of blood T cell repertoires in COVID-19. Under the authors' procedure: Using reference gene primer amplification, nucleated cell counts were estimated. Profiled with immunoSEQ multiplex PCR; TCRdb holds only in-frame clones, not every one. V, J and clone size are those of that table, while D and trimming were read from the DNA. The sample includes roughly 500,000 clones, 88% of them seen just once. The receptor was isolated from a middle-aged woman who had recovered from COVID-19. The sequenced sample consisted of PBMCs or T cells enriched from blood (not recorded which).

CDR3 bases: TGTGCCACCAGTGATTTTGGGGAGTACAATGAGCAGTTCTTC. Translating gives CATSDFGEYNEQFF. The chain employs TRBV24-1 and TRBJ2-1, with D perhaps matching TRBD2 (5 bases). This CDR3 has 14 amino acids. With 1 base removed from V and 4 bases from J, the gap between germline ends came to 7 bases. Germline CDR1 KGHDR, CDR2 SFDVKD.